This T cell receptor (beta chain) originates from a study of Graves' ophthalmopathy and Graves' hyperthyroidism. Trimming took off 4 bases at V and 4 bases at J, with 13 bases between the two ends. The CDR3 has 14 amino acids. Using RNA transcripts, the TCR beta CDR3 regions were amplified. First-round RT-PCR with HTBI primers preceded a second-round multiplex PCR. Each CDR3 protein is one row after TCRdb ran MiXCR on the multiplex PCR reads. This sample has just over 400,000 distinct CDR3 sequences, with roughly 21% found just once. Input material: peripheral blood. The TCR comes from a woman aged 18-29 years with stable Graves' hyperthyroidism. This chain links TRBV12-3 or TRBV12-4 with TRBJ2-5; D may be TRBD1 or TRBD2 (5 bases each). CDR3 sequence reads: CASSSLGVGETQYF. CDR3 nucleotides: TGTGCCAGCAGTTCACTAGGGGTTGGAGAGACCCAGTACTTC.